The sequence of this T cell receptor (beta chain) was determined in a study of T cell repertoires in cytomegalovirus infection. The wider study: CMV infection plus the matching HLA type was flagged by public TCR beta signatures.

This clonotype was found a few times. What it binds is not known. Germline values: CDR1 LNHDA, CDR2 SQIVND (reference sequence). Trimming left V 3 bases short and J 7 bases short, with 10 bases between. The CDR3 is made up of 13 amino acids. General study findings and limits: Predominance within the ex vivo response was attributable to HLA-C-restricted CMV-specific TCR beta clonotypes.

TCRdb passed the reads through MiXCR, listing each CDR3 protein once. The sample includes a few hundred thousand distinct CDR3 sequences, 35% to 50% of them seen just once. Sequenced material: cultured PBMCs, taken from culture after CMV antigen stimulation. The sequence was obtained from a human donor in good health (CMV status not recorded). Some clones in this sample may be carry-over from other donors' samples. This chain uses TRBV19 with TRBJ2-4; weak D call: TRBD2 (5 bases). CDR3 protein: CASSIAGENIQYF. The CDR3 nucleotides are TGTGCCAGTAGTATCGCCGGGGAGAACATTCAGTACTTC. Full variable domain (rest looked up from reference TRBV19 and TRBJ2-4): DGGITQSPKYLFRKEGQNVTLSCEQNLNHDAMYWYRQDPGQGLRLIYYSQIVNDFQKGDIAEGYSVSREKKESFPLTVTSAQKNPTAFYLCASSIAGENIQYFGAGTRLSVL.